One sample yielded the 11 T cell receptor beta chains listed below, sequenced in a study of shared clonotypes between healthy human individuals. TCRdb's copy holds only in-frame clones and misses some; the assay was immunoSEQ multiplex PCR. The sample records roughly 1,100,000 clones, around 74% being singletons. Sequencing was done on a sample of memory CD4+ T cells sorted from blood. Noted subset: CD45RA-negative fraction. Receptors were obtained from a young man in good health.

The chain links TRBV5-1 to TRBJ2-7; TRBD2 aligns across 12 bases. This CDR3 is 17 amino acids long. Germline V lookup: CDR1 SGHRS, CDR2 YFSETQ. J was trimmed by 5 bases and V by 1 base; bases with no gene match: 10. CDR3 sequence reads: CASSLSLAGGPGNEQYF. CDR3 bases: TGCGCCAGCAGCTTGTCCCTAGCGGGAGGGCCAGGGAACGAGCAGTACTTC. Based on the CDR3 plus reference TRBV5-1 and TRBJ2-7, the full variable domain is KAGVTQTPRYLIKTRGQQVTLSCSPISGHRSVSWYQQTPGQGLQFLFEYFSETQRNKGNFPGRFSGRQFSNSRSEMNVSTLELGDSALYLCASSLSLAGGPGNEQYFGPGTRLTVT.

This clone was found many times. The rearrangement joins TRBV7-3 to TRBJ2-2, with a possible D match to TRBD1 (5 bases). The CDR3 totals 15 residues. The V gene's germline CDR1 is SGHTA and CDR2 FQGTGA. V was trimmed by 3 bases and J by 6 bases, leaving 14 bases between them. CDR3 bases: TGTGCCAGCAGCTTGGAAGTGGGGCAAGCCGGGGAGCTGTTTTTT. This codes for CASSLEVGQAGELFF.

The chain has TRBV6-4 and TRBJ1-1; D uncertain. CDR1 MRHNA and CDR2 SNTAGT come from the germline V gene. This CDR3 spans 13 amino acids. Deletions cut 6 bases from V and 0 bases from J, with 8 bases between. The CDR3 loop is CASSAGVNTEAFF. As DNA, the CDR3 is TGTGCCAGCAGCGCCGGGGTGAACACTGAAGCTTTCTTT.

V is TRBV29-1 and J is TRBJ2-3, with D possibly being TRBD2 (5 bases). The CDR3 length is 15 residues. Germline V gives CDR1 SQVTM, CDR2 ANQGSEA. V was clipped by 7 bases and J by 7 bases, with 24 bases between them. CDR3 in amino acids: CSAALAGSHTNTQYF. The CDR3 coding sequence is TGCAGCGCCGCCCTAGCTGGGAGCCATACTAATACGCAGTATTTT.

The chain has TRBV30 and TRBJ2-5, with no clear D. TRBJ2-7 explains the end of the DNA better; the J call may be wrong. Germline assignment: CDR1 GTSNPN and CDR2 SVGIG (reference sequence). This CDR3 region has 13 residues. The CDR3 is CASSSVLLYEQYF. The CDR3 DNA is TGTGCTAGCTCCTCCGTGCTCCTCTACGAGCAGTACTTC.

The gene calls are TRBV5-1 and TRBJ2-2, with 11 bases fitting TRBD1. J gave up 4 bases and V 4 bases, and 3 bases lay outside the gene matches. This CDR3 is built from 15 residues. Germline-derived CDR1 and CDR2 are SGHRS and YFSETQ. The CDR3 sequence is CASSDGTGGTGELFF. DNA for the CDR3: TGCGCCAGCAGCGACGGGACAGGGGGCACCGGGGAGCTGTTTTTT.

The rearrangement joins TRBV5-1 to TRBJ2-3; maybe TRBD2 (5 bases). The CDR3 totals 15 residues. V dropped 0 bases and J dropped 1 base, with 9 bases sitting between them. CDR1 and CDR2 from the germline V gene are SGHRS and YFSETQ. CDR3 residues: CASSLVLVGTDTQYF. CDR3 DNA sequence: TGCGCCAGCAGCTTGGTACTAGTCGGCACAGATACGCAGTATTTT.

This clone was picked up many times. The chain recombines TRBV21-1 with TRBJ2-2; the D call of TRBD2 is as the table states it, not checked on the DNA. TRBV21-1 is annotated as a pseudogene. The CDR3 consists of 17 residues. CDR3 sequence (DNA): TGTGCCAGCAGCAAAGATTCTAGCGGACCCAACACCGGGGAGCTGTTTTTT. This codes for CASSKDSSGPNTGELFF.

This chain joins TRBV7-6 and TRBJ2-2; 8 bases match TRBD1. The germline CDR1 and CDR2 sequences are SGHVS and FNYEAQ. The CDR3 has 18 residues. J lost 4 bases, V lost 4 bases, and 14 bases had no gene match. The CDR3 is CASSSLTQGARPTGELFF. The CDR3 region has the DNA TGTGCCAGCAGCTCCCTCACCCAGGGGGCGCGTCCCACCGGGGAGCTGTTTTTT.

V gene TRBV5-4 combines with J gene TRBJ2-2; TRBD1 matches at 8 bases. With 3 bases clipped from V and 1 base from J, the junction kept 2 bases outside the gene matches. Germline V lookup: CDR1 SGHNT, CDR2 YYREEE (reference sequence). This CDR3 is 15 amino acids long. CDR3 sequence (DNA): TGTGCCAGCAGCTCAGGACAGGGGAACACCGGGGAGCTGTTTTTT. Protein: CASSSGQGNTGELFF.

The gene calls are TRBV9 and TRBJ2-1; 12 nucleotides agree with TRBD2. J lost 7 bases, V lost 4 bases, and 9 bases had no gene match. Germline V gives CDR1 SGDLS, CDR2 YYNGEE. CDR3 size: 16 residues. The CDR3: CASSFSPTSGSNEQFF. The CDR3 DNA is TGTGCCAGCAGCTTCTCCCCGACTAGCGGGAGTAATGAGCAGTTCTTC.